This TCR beta chain was identified in a study of regulatory T cells in long-lasting Graves disease. Through Arm-PCR of CDR3 regions and iRepertoire HTBI primers, TCR beta libraries were built. TCRdb independently ran MiXCR on the multiplex PCR reads; one entry per CDR3 protein. Here the sample spans 350,000 to 450,000 distinct CDR3 sequences, 15% being singletons. As for time point: newly diagnosed GD, antithyroid drugs for less than 3 months. After RNA was extracted from PBMCs, the TCR library was made from it. The length of the CDR3 is 13 residues. Between the trimmed V and J ends, which lost 7 bases and 8 bases, there was a span of 15 bases. This clonotype was seen many times. The antigen is unknown. The study's findings and limits: The number of shared public clonotypes was higher in persistent patients (approximately 2,600) than new patients (under 1,000).

The sample was also linked to a second study, of T cells in Graves' hyperthyroidism and ophthalmopathy. This second study says: First-round RT-PCR of the TCR CDR3 relied on the HTBI primer set.

This chain connects TRBV12-3 or TRBV12-4 to TRBJ2-4; perhaps D is TRBD1 or TRBD2 (7 bases each). The starting material was peripheral blood mononuclear cells (PBMCs), obtained at new diagnosis, from a patient treated with antithyroid drugs. The TCR originated in a woman younger than 45 with Graves disease. CDR3: CASTPGGRDIQYF. The CDR3 coding sequence is TGTGCCAGCACCCCAGGGGGGAGGGACATTCAGTACTTC.